This TCR beta chain was sequenced during a study of graft-versus-host responses after intestinal transplantation. The repertoire was sequenced with immunoSEQ multiplex PCR; TCRdb's copy has only in-frame clones and lacks some. The table lists around 110,000 clones, 90% of them singletons. The study, taken as a whole, reports: Declines in HvG clones occurring early post-transplant were associated with peak circulating GvH clone levels. Among recipient marrow samples, GvH clones were found; some appeared first in ileum or blood. When patients had graft-donor T cell macrochimerism, their allografts held high graft-versus-host to host-versus-graft clonal ratios.

The germline gives CDR1 MDHEN, CDR2 SYDVKM. The CDR3 consists of 16 residues. With V trimmed by 4 bases and J by 8 bases, 7 bases remained unmatched. Notes on this clone: As yet, its antigen is unknown.

The sequence was obtained from a human donor who received an intestinal transplant. Material: unstimulated CD4+ T cells sorted from spleen or lymph node cells, obtained before intestinal transplant. This chain uses TRBV28 with TRBJ2-1; 14 nucleotides match TRBD2. CDR3 amino acids: CASSSLGLAGADEQFF. CDR3 bases: TGTGCCAGCAGTTCCCTGGGACTAGCGGGAGCAGATGAGCAGTTCTTC.